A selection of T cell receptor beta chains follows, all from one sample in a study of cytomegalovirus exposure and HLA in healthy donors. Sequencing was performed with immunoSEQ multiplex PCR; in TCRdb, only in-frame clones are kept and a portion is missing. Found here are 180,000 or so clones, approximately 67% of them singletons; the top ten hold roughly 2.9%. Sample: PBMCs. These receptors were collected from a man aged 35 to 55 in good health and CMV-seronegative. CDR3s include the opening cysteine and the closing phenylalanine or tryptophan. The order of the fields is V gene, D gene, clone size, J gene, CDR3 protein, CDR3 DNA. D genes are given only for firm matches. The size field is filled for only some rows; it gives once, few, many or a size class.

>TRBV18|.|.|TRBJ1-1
CASSPYTNTEAFF
TGTGCCAGCTCACCATACACAAACACTGAAGCTTTCTTT
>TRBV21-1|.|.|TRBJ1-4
CASSSLVAERFNEKLFF
TGTGCCAGCAGCAGCCTTGTGGCAGAGCGGTTTAATGAAAAACTGTTTTTT
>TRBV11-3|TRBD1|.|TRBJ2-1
CASSPGTAHNEQFF
TGTGCCAGCAGTCCCGGGACAGCCCACAATGAGCAGTTCTTC
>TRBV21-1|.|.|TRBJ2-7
CASSKRDSYEQYF
TGTGCCAGCAGCAAACGGGACTCCTACGAGCAGTACTTC
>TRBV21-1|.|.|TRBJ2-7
CASSKTAGTSGILSYEQYF
TGTGCCAGCAGCAAAACTGCCGGGACTAGCGGGATTCTCTCCTACGAGCAGTACTTC
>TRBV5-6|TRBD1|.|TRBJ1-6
CASSLGGRGAGRNSPLHF
TGTGCCAGCAGCTTAGGGGGCCGAGGTGCAGGGCGTAATTCACCCCTCCACTTT
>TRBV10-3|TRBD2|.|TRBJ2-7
CAISVLAGANEQYF
TGTGCCATCAGTGTTCTAGCGGGAGCCAACGAGCAGTACTTC
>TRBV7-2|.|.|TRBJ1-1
CASSPGAENTEAFF
TGTGCCAGCAGCCCAGGGGCGGAGAACACTGAAGCTTTCTTT
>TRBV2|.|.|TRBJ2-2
CASRSTANTGELFF
TGTGCCAGCAGATCGACAGCGAACACCGGGGAGCTGTTTTTT
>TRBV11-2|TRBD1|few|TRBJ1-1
CASSWTGGTEAFF
TGTGCCAGCAGCTGGACAGGGGGCACTGAAGCTTTCTTT
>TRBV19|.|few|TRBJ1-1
CASKGGALNTEAFF
TGTGCCAGTAAAGGGGGGGCCCTGAACACTGAAGCTTTCTTT
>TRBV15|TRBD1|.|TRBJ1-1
CATSRGGWTGEAFF
TGTGCCACCAGCAGAGGAGGGTGGACAGGGGAAGCTTTCTTT
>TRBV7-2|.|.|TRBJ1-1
CASSARPGDTEAFF
TGTGCCAGCAGCGCCCGTCCGGGGGACACTGAAGCTTTCTTT
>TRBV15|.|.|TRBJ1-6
CATSRGGGAANSPLHF
TGTGCCACCAGCAGAGGCGGGGGGGCGGCTAATTCACCCCTCCACTTT
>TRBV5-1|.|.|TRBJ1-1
CASSLATTGLNTEAFF
TGCGCCAGCAGCTTGGCCACTACAGGGTTGAACACTGAAGCTTTCTTT
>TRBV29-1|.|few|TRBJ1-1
CSASRVENTEAFF
TGCAGCGCTTCCCGGGTAGAGAACACTGAAGCTTTCTTT
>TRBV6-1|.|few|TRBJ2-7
CASSVAGTYEQYF
TGTGCCAGCAGTGTGGCAGGCACCTACGAGCAGTACTTC
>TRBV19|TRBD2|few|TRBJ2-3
CASRNIAGDLTDTQYF
TGTGCCAGTAGAAACATAGCGGGGGACCTCACAGATACGCAGTATTTT
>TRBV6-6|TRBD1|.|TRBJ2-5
CASSYHRGRGETQYF
TGTGCCAGCAGTTATCACAGGGGGCGCGGGGAGACCCAGTACTTC
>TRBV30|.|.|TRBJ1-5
CAWSVRTVDNQPQHF
TGTGCCTGGAGTGTACGTACAGTAGACAATCAGCCCCAGCATTTT
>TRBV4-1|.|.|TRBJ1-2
CASSQDGRGGGYTF
TGCGCCAGCAGCCAAGATGGGCGGGGGGGTGGCTACACCTTC
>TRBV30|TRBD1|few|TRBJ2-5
CAWSVGTGVQTQYF
TGTGCCTGGAGTGTTGGGACAGGGGTCCAGACCCAGTACTTC
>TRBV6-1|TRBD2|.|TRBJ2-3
CASRLAGGPDTQYF
TGTGCCAGCAGACTAGCGGGGGGGCCAGATACGCAGTATTTT
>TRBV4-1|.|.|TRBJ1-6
CASSQEGGFSGKSPLHF
TGCGCCAGCAGCCAAGAAGGGGGTTTCTCCGGGAAATCACCCCTCCACTTT
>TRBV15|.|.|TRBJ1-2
CATSRGQGGLNGYTF
TGTGCCACCAGCAGGGGCCAGGGAGGGCTTAATGGCTACACCTTC
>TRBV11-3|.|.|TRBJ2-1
CASSLDSSYNEQFF
TGTGCCAGCAGCCTAGACAGCTCCTACAATGAGCAGTTCTTC
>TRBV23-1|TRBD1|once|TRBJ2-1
CASSQSGQGRLNEQFF
TGCGCCAGCAGTCAATCCGGACAGGGGAGGTTGAATGAGCAGTTCTTC
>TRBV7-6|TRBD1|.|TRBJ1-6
CASSPRTGANSPLHF
TGTGCCAGCAGCCCAAGGACAGGGGCCAATTCACCCCTCCACTTT
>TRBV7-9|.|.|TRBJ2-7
CASSLAGDYEQYF
TGTGCCAGCAGCTTAGCAGGAGACTACGAGCAGTACTTC
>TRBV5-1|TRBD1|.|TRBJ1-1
CASSADRGNTEAFF
TGTGCCAGCAGCGCGGACAGGGGGAACACTGAAGCTTTCTTT
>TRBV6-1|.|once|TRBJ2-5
CASIPTLLRETQYF
TGTGCCAGCATCCCGACTCTCTTGAGGGAGACCCAGTACTTC
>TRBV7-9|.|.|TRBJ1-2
CASSLGGDYGYTF
TGTGCCAGCAGCTTAGGGGGAGACTATGGCTACACCTTC
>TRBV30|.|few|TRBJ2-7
CAWSVLGGVSYEQYF
TGTGCCTGGAGTGTATTAGGCGGGGTTTCCTACGAGCAGTACTTC
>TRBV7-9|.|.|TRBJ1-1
CSSSPQWGFTGSDTEAFF
TGTTCCAGCAGCCCCCAGTGGGGATTCACAGGGTCGGACACTGAAGCTTTCTTT
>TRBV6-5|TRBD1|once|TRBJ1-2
CATMRTGLLYGYTF
TGTGCCACAATGCGGACAGGCCTCCTCTATGGCTACACCTTC
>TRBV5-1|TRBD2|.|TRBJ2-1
CASRGTSGTRYNEQFF
TGCGCCAGCAGGGGGACTAGCGGGACCCGTTACAATGAGCAGTTCTTC
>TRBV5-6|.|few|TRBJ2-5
CASSSFNWKESQETQYF
TGTGCCAGCAGCTCGTTTAATTGGAAGGAGTCTCAAGAGACCCAGTACTTC
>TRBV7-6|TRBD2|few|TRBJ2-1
CASSPPGLAYYNEQFF
TGTGCCAGCAGTCCTCCGGGACTAGCCTACTACAATGAGCAGTTCTTC
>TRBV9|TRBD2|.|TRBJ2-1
CASSRAGGQYNEQFF
TGTGCCAGCAGTAGAGCGGGGGGGCAGTACAATGAGCAGTTCTTC
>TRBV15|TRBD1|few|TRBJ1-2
CATSSSGQANLGGYTF
TGTGCCACCAGCAGTTCGGGACAGGCTAATCTGGGTGGCTACACCTTC
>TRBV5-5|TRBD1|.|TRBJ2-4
CASSRDSITKNIQYF
TGTGCCAGCAGCCGGGACAGCATTACCAAAAACATTCAGTACTTC